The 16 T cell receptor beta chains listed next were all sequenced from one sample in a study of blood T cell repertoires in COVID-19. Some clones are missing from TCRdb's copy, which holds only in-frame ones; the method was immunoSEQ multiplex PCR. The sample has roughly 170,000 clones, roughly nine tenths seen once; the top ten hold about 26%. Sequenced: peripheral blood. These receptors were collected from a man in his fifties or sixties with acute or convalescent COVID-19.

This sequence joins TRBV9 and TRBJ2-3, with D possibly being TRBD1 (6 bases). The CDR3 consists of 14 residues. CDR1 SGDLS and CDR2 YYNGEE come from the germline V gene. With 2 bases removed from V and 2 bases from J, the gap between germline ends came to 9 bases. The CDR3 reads CASSVDSFTDTQYF. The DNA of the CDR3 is TGTGCCAGCAGCGTGGACAGTTTCACAGATACGCAGTATTTT.

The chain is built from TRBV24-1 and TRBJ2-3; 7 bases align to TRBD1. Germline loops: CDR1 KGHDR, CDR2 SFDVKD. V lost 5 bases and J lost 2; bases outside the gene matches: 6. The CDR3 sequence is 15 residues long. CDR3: CATSGPGQITDTQYF. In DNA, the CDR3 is TGTGCCACCAGTGGTCCGGGACAGATCACAGATACGCAGTATTTT.

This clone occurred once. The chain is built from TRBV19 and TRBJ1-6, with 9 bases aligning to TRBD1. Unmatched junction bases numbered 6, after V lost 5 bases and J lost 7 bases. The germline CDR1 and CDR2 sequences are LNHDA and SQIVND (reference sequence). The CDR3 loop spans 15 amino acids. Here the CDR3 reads CASSSGQGNNSPLHF. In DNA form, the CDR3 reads TGTGCCAGTAGTTCCGGACAGGGGAACAATTCACCCCTCCACTTT.

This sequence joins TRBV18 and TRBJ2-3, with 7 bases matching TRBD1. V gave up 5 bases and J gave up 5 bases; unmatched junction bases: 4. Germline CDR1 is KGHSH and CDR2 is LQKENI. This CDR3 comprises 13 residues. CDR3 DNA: TGTGCCAGCTCATTCGACAGGGTAGATACGCAGTATTTT. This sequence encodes CASSFDRVDTQYF.

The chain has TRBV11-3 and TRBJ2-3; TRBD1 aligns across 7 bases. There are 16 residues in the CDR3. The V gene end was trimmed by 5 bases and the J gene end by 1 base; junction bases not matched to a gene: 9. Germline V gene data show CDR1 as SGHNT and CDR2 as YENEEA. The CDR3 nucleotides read TGTGCCAGCAGCCTTACAGGGGCGGCGGGCACAGATACGCAGTATTTT. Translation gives CASSLTGAAGTDTQYF.

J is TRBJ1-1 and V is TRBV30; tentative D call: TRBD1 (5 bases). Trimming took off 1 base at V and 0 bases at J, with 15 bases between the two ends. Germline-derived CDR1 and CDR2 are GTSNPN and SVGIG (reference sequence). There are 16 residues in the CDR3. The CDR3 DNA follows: TGTGCCTGGAGTGACTTGACAGCGAACCTGAACACTGAAGCTTTCTTT. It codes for CAWSDLTANLNTEAFF.

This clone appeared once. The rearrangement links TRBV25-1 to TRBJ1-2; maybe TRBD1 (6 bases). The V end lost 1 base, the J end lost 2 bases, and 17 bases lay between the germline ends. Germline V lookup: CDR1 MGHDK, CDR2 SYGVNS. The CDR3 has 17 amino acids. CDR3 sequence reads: CASSELGGGVNNYGYTF. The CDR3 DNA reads TGTGCCAGCAGTGAATTGGGAGGGGGGGTTAACAACTATGGCTACACCTTC.

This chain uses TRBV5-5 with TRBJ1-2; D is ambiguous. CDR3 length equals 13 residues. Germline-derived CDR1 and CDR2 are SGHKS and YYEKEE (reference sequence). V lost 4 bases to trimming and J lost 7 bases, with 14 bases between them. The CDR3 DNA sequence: TGTGCCAGCAGCCCCCCCGGGTTTGGTGGCTACACCTTC. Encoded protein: CASSPPGFGGYTF.

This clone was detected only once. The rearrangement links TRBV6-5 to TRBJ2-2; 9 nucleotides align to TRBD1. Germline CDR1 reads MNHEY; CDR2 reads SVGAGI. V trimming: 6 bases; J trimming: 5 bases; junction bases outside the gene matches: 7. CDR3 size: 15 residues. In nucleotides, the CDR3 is TGTGCCAGCAGGCTACAGGGGGCGGGTACCGGGGAGCTGTTTTTT. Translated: CASRLQGAGTGELFF.

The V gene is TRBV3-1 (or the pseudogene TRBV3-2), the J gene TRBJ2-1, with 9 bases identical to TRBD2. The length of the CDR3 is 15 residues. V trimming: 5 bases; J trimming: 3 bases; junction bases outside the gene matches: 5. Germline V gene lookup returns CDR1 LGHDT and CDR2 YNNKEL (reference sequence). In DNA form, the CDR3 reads TGTGCCAGCAGCTACCAGCGGGAGGTCTACAATGAGCAGTTCTTC. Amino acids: CASSYQREVYNEQFF.

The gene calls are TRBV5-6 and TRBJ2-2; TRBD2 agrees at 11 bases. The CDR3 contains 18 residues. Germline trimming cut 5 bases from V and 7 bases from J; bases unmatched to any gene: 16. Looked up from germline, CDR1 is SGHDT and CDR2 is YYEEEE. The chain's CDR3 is CASSYPGVVGTSGGELFF. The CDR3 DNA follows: TGTGCCAGCAGTTATCCAGGCGTGGTCGGGACTAGCGGCGGGGAGCTGTTTTTT.

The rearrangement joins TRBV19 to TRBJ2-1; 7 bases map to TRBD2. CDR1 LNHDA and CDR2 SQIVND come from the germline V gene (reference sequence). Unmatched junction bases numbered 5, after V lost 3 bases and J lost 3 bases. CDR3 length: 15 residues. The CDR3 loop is CASSMVERDYNEQFF. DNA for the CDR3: TGTGCCAGTAGTATGGTCGAGCGGGACTACAATGAGCAGTTCTTC.

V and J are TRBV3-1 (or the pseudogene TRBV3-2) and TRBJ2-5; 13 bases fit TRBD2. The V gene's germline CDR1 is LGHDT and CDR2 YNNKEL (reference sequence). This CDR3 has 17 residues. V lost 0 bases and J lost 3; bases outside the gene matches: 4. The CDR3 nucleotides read TGTGCCAGCAGCCAAGATTTGGGACTAGCGGGAAAAGAGACCCAGTACTTC. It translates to CASSQDLGLAGKETQYF.

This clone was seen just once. The DNA for the CDR3 is TGTGCCAGCAGCCCACCCGGGGAGTTCCAGCAGTACGTC. This sequence encodes CASSPPGEFQQYV. This sequence joins TRBV7-9 and TRBJ2-7; the D gene is possibly TRBD2 (5 bases). The V and J ends lost 5 bases and 8 bases respectively, with 16 bases between them. Germline CDR1 and CDR2: SEHNR and FQNEAQ (reference sequence). This CDR3 is built from 13 residues.

The DNA for the CDR3 is TGTGCCAGCAGTTGGACTAGCGGGGGGATCAATGAGCAGTTCTTC. Translation: CASSWTSGGINEQFF. V and J are TRBV27 and TRBJ2-1; the match to TRBD2 covers 14 bases. Per the germline V gene, CDR1 is MNHEY and CDR2 is SMNVEV (reference sequence). Trimming removed 4 bases from V and 6 bases from J; junction bases left unmatched: 2. The CDR3 runs 15 residues.

CDR3 sequence: CASSQLGGLARTEQFF. The CDR3 coding sequence is TGTGCCAGCAGCCAATTGGGTGGTCTAGCGAGAACCGAGCAGTTCTTC. The rearrangement joins TRBV3-1 (or the pseudogene TRBV3-2) to TRBJ2-1; weak D call: TRBD2 (6 bases). V lost 2 bases and J lost 10, with 21 bases in between. Germline V CDR1 and CDR2: LGHDT, YNNKEL (reference sequence). This CDR3 has 16 amino acids.